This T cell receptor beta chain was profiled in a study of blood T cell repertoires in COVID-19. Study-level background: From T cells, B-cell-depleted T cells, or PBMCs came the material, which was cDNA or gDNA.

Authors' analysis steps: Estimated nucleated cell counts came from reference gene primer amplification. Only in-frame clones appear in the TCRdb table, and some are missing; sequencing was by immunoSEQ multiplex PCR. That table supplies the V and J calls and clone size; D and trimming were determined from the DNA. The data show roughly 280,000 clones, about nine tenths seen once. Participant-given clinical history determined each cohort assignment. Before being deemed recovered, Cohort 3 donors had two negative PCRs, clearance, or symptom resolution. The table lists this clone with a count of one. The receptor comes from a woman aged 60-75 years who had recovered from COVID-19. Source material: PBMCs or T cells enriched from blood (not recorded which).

Written as DNA, the CDR3 is TGTGCCAGCAGCTCAGATCAGGGCTATGGCTACACCTTC. The encoded protein is CASSSDQGYGYTF. The rearrangement joins TRBV11-3 to TRBJ1-2, with a tentative D call TRBD1 (5 bases). Trimming left V 4 bases short and J 4 bases short, with 10 bases between. Looked up from germline, CDR1 is SGHNT and CDR2 is YENEEA. The CDR3 length is 13 residues.